This T cell receptor beta chain appears in the sequencing data of a study of PD-L1 blockade in urothelial cancer. PCRs each included synthetic TCR analog templates spiked in. Measured with immunoSEQ multiplex PCR; TCRdb has only the in-frame clones, and not every one. The table has approximately 36,000 clones, roughly 82% seen once. Trimming cost V 7 bases and J 4 bases, with 13 bases left between them. This CDR3 is built from 14 residues. The germline V gene has CDR1 LNHDA and CDR2 SQIVND (reference sequence). The time point was: peripheral blood 6 weeks after treatment start. Here the sequenced sample was PBMCs, taken around atezolizumab (anti-PD-L1) treatment. The chain recombines TRBV19 with TRBJ2-2; weak D call: TRBD2 (5 bases). The origin of this receptor is a man aged 35 to 55 with urothelial cancer. The CDR3 sequence: CASTSDGLTGELFF. CDR3 coding DNA: TGTGCCAGTACCTCGGACGGACTCACCGGGGAGCTGTTTTTT.